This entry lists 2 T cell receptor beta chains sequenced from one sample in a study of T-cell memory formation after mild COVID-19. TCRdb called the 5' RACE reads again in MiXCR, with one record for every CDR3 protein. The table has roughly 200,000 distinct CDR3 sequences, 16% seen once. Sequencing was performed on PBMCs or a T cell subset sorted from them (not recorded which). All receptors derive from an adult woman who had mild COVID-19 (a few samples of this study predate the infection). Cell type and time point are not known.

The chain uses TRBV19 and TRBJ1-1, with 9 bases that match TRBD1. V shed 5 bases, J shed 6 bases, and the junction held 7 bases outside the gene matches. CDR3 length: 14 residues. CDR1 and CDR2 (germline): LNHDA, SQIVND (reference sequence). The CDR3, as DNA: TGTGCCAGTAGTTTGGGACAGGGAGTCGCTGAAGCTTTCTTT. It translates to CASSLGQGVAEAFF.

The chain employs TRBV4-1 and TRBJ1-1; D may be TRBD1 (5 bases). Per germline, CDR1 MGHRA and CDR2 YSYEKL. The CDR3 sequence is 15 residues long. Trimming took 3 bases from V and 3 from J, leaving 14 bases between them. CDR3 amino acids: CASSHGTAADTEAFF. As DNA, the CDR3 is TGCGCCAGCAGCCATGGGACCGCGGCCGACACTGAAGCTTTCTTT.